The rows below give T cell receptor beta chains drawn from one sample of a study of OX40 agonist ivuxolimab in advanced cancers. Assay used: immunoSEQ multiplex PCR; TCRdb lists only in-frame clones, some missing. The top ten clones hold more than 4.5% of a sample with roughly 67,000 clones, approximately 91% of them seen once. Material: CD4+ or CD8+ T cells sorted from blood, obtained in a trial of the OX40 agonist ivuxolimab. The receptor set was obtained from an adult with an advanced solid tumor such as melanoma, head and neck, liver or kidney cancer. The CDR3 runs from the conserved cysteine through the conserved F or W. Fields, in order: V gene, CDR3 protein.

>TRBV25-1
CASSAPTVRETQYF
>TRBV11-2
CASSPLPGGVRVDNEQFF
>TRBV6-5
CASRAGSSEQYF
>TRBV29-1
CSVESPGARTGELFF
>TRBV6-5
CASGPGQPYGYTF
>TRBV25-1
CASSEAGTSGRGDEQFF
>TRBV7-2
CASSLGTYYEQYF
>TRBV9
CASSPQGQGAGSQPQHF
>TRBV7-9
CASSDIRATNEKLFF
>TRBV7-2
CASSPGGANQPQHF
>TRBV6-5
CASSSTGGSAEAFF
>TRBV18
CASSPGLDTEAFF
>TRBV6-5
CASSKGGSGVLEQYF
>TRBV6-1
CASSLRTGLEQYF
>TRBV21-1
CASSKSREGMFSNQPQHF
>TRBV11-2
CASSSRVAGGGETQYF